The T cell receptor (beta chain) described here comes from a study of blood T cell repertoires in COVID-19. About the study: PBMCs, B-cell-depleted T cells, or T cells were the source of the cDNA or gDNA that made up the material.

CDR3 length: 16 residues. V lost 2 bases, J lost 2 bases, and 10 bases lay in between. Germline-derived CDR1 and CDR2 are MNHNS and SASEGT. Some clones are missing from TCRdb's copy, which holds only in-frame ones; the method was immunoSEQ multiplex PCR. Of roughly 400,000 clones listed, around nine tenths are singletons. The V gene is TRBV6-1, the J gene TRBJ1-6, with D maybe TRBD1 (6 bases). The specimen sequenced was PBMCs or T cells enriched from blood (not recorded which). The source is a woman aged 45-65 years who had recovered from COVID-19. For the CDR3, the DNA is TGTGCCAGCAGTGAACAGGGGATCGCCTATAATTCACCCCTCCACTTT. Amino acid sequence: CASSEQGIAYNSPLHF.